The clone carrying this TCR beta chain was seen a handful of times. Germline loops: CDR1 MGHRA, CDR2 YSYEKL. Trimming took 2 bases from V and 4 from J, leaving 9 bases between them. This CDR3 comprises 13 residues. The record originates from a study of blood T cell repertoires in COVID-19. Study-level information: Both acute and convalescent COVID-19 samples were obtained from the United States, Italy and Spain. PBMCs, B-cell-depleted T cells, or T cells were the source of the cDNA or gDNA that made up the material.

As handled by the study authors: The authors estimated nucleated cell counts from reference gene primer amplification. Sequenced by immunoSEQ multiplex PCR; TCRdb stores in-frame clones only, minus some. D and trimming were read from the DNA, whereas the V and J calls and clone size are those reported in that table. The sample has over 450,000 clones; approximately 92% are singletons. Seattle's enrolled individuals joined amid active infection and were then monitored longitudinally. Sequencing used peripheral blood. This chain connects TRBV4-1 to TRBJ2-7; D is unclear. The receptor was derived from a young man with COVID-19, enrolled during active disease. CDR3: CASSQQTLYEQYF. The CDR3 DNA reads TGCGCCAGCAGCCAACAGACTCTATACGAGCAGTACTTC.